The 5 T cell receptor beta chains below come from one sample, sequenced in a study of sequential checkpoint blockade in melanoma. Regarding treatment: randomized to nivolumab then ipilimumab (arm A) or the reverse (arm B). Clones were sequenced by immunoSEQ multiplex PCR, and TCRdb holds only the in-frame ones, with some missing. The top ten clones hold around 10% of a sample with some 10,000 clones, 75% of them seen once. Sequenced material: CD8+ T cells sorted from blood (inferred from file names), taken from a patient given nivolumab and ipilimumab in sequence. These receptors were collected from a human donor with melanoma.

CDR3 protein: CASLPRRSSYNEQFF. CDR3 DNA sequence: TGTGCCAGCTTACCCCGGAGAAGCTCCTACAATGAGCAGTTCTTC. V usage is TRBV28 and J usage is TRBJ2-1; D ambiguous. The germline V and J ends were trimmed by 8 bases and 0 bases, with 14 bases remaining between them. This CDR3 has 15 amino acids. The germline V gene has CDR1 MDHEN and CDR2 SYDVKM.

This chain links TRBV29-1 with TRBJ2-7; D may be TRBD2 (5 bases). V was shortened by 2 bases and J by 4 bases, with 18 bases between the two germline ends. The CDR3 consists of 15 residues. The germline gives CDR1 SQVTM, CDR2 ANQGSEA. The CDR3 nucleotides are TGCAGCGTTGAAACGGGAATGACTTCCCGGTACGAGCAGTACTTC. This codes for CSVETGMTSRYEQYF.

The CDR3 sequence: CASSPAGGRADEQYF. The CDR3 DNA reads TGCGCCAGCAGCCCTGCGGGCGGGAGGGCCGACGAGCAGTACTTC. The rearrangement links TRBV4-1 to TRBJ2-7, with 9 bases aligning to TRBD2. Unmatched junction bases numbered 9, after V lost 4 bases and J lost 5 bases. Germline V gene data show CDR1 as MGHRA and CDR2 as YSYEKL. The CDR3 has 15 amino acids.

The gene calls are TRBV4-1 and TRBJ2-1; 8 bases align to TRBD2. The CDR3 has 13 residues. Germline trimming cut 8 bases from V and 5 bases from J; bases unmatched to any gene: 5. Germline loops: CDR1 MGHRA, CDR2 YSYEKL. CDR3 in DNA: TGCGCCAGCGGATTCGGGGGGGACAATGAGCAGTTCTTC. Translated, it gives CASGFGGDNEQFF.

A word on this clone: The junction and the germline gene differ at one end; a read error may be behind it. The CDR3 loop is CASSTPTGSYNGQFF. Here the CDR3 DNA reads TGTGCCAGCAGCACTCCGACGGGGTCCTACAATGGGCAGTTCTTC. The chain recombines TRBV7-9 with TRBJ2-1, with a tentative D call TRBD2 (5 bases). CDR1 and CDR2 from the germline V gene are SEHNR and FQNEAQ (reference sequence). The CDR3 length is 15 residues.